The 27 T cell receptor beta chains below come from one sample, sequenced in a study of identical twins. TCRdb passed the 5' RACE reads through MiXCR, listing each CDR3 protein once. The sample gives some 200,000 distinct CDR3 sequences, about 7.5% of which show up once; 1.5% to 2.5% is in the top ten. These same data were also listed under a study on yellow fever vaccine responses in identical twins.

Input material: memory (CD45RO+) T cells sorted from blood. The receptor set was obtained from a woman between 18 and 29 years old in good health.

The chain couples TRBV7-6 to TRBJ2-7, with D perhaps matching TRBD1 (6 bases). V was trimmed by 4 bases and J by 4 bases, leaving 11 bases between them. Germline CDR1 reads SGHVS; CDR2 reads FNYEAQ. CDR3 length: 13 amino acids. The CDR3 is CASSSNRVYEQYF. For the CDR3, the DNA is TGTGCCAGCAGCTCTAACAGGGTTTACGAGCAGTACTTC.

This clonotype was picked up a small number of times. J is TRBJ1-5 and V is TRBV7-8; D possibly corresponds to TRBD1 (6 bases). The CDR3 length is 17 residues. Germline CDR1 and CDR2: SGHVS and FQNEAQ. Between the trimmed V and J ends, which lost 2 bases and 5 bases, there was a span of 19 bases. The CDR3: CASSLLGRQGRDQPQHF. Written as DNA, the CDR3 is TGTGCCAGCAGCTTATTGGGGCGGCAGGGGAGGGATCAGCCCCAGCATTTT.

The table lists this clonotype with many counts. The chain is built from TRBV12-3 or TRBV12-4 and TRBJ1-5; D is perhaps TRBD1 (6 bases). The CDR3 runs to 14 residues. The V end was cut by 6 bases, the J end by 5 bases, with 14 bases between. This CDR3 is CASSPDRTDQPQHF. The CDR3 DNA reads as TGTGCCAGCAGCCCCGACAGGACGGATCAGCCCCAGCATTTT.

This clonotype has a count of ten or more. The rearrangement links TRBV7-9 to TRBJ2-7; 8 bases fit TRBD1. The J segment lost 4 bases and the V segment lost 5 bases, leaving 10 bases of the junction unmatched. CDR3 length: 15 amino acids. The germline CDR1 and CDR2 sequences are SEHNR and FQNEAQ (reference sequence). In DNA, the CDR3 is TGTGCCAGCAGCGGGGCCGGGACAGGCGGGTACGAGCAGTACTTC. Its protein is CASSGAGTGGYEQYF.

This clonotype has at least ten counts. The V call is TRBV29-1, the J call TRBJ2-7; 10 bases align to TRBD1. V was clipped by 5 bases and J by 5 bases; unmatched bases: 12. This CDR3 comprises 15 residues. The germline CDR1 and CDR2 sequences are SQVTM and ANQGSEA. CDR3 in DNA: TGCAGCGTTAGCCGCTCGACAGGGGGCGAGGACGAGCAGTACTTC. It translates to CSVSRSTGGEDEQYF.

This clonotype was seen ten or more times. This chain connects TRBV29-1 to TRBJ2-1; 10 bases line up with TRBD2. The CDR3 totals 14 residues. The junction had 7 bases not matched to a gene; V was cut back by 7 bases and J by 4 bases. Germline CDR1 SQVTM, CDR2 ANQGSEA. The CDR3 DNA reads as TGCAGCGGAACACTAGCGGGACTATACAATGAGCAGTTCTTC. Translated: CSGTLAGLYNEQFF.

This clonotype showed up just a few times. V gene TRBV6-5 combines with J gene TRBJ2-1, with 11 bases matching TRBD2. The V gene's germline CDR1 is MNHEY and CDR2 SVGAGI. Unmatched junction bases numbered 11, after V lost 0 bases and J lost 13 bases. The CDR3 is 16 amino acids. In DNA form, the CDR3 reads TGTGCCAGCAGTTACTCTTCTAGCGGGAGGTTTGTTCCTCAGTTCTTC. Protein: CASSYSSSGRFVPQFF.

J is TRBJ2-3 and V is TRBV28; 7 bases match TRBD1. The germline V gene has CDR1 MDHEN and CDR2 SYDVKM. With V trimmed by 5 bases and J by 3 bases, 8 bases remained unmatched. CDR3 length equals 15 residues. In DNA form, the CDR3 reads TGTGCCAGCAGTATGACAGGGCCGGGGACAGATACGCAGTATTTT. This encodes CASSMTGPGTDTQYF.

This clonotype appeared many times. The chain recombines TRBV7-9 with TRBJ1-3; 8 bases fit TRBD1. Germline V CDR1 and CDR2: SEHNR, FQNEAQ (reference sequence). Germline trimming cut 6 bases from V and 0 bases from J; bases unmatched to any gene: 4. The CDR3 loop spans 15 amino acids. This CDR3 is CASRRDRGSGNTIYF. The CDR3 DNA sequence: TGTGCCAGCAGACGCGACAGGGGCTCTGGAAACACCATATATTTT.

This clonotype came up a few times. The V gene is TRBV7-2, the J gene TRBJ2-1; the match to TRBD1 covers 8 bases. This CDR3 region has 15 residues. Germline CDR1 SGHTA, CDR2 FQGNSA. The junction had 5 bases not matched to a gene; V was cut back by 3 bases and J by 4 bases. For the CDR3, the DNA is TGTGCCAGCAGCTTGGGGACAGGCTTATACAATGAGCAGTTCTTC. As protein: CASSLGTGLYNEQFF.

The CDR3 DNA reads as TGTGCCAGCTCACCACAGTTAGGAGAAAGCTCACCCCTCCACTTT. Its protein product is CASSPQLGESSPLHF. The chain is built from TRBV18 and TRBJ1-6, with unresolved D. Per germline, CDR1 KGHSH and CDR2 LQKENI. Trimming stripped 1 base from V and 10 bases from J, with 14 bases between. The CDR3 contains 15 residues.

This clonotype was observed a handful of times. The CDR3 nucleotides are TGCAGTGCTAGAGATCGGAGTGGGGTCGCCGGGGAGCTGTTTTTT. Its translation: CSARDRSGVAGELFF. The chain employs TRBV20-1 and TRBJ2-2; the D is unclear. The germline gives CDR1 DFQATT, CDR2 SNEGSKA (reference sequence). The CDR3 is made up of 15 amino acids. V lost 0 bases and J 6 bases, leaving 14 bases between the germline ends.

At least ten counts were recorded for this clonotype. The chain uses TRBV12-3 or TRBV12-4 and TRBJ2-1; D uncertain. CDR3 length: 14 residues. V dropped 5 bases and J dropped 5 bases, with 13 bases sitting between them. This CDR3 reads CASSPGLAHNEQFF. The CDR3 nucleotides read TGTGCCAGCAGTCCCGGATTAGCCCACAATGAGCAGTTCTTC.

This clonotype was found a few times. The chain is built from TRBV3-1 and TRBJ1-6; TRBD1 matches 7 bases. J was trimmed by 9 bases and V by 3 bases; bases with no gene match: 11. Germline V gene sequence: CDR1 LGHDT, CDR2 YNNKEL (reference sequence). This CDR3 contains 16 residues. The CDR3 loop reads CASSQGVTTGRSPLHF. CDR3 sequence (DNA): TGTGCCAGCAGCCAGGGCGTAACGACAGGGCGTTCACCCCTCCACTTT.

This clonotype was found many times. The chain is built from TRBV20-1 and TRBJ2-5, with 9 bases fitting TRBD1. The CDR3 covers 15 residues. Germline V gene data show CDR1 as DFQATT and CDR2 as SNEGSKA (reference sequence). The V gene end was trimmed by 3 bases and the J gene end by 5 bases; junction bases not matched to a gene: 10. The CDR3 DNA is TGCAGTGCTAGGCCCTGGGACAGGGTACGGGAGACCCAGTACTTC. This gives the protein CSARPWDRVRETQYF.

With respect to this clonotype: A read error may be the cause here, since a much bigger clone is one base away. This chain links TRBV29-1 with TRBJ1-2; D perhaps matches TRBD1 (6 bases). CDR1 is SQVTM, CDR2 ANQGSEA, per germline. The V gene lost 5 bases and the J gene lost 5 bases, with 21 bases spanning the gap. The CDR3 length is 15 residues. DNA for the CDR3: TGCAGCGTTTTCAAAGAGGGTAGGACAGAATATGGCTACACCTTC. Protein product: CSVFKEGRTEYGYTF.

This clonotype occurred many times. The chain carries TRBV6-1 and TRBJ2-3; 7 nucleotides line up with TRBD2. V lost 6 bases, J lost 2 bases, and 11 bases stayed unmatched. This CDR3 comprises 16 residues. Germline V CDR1 and CDR2: MNHNS, SASEGT. The CDR3 DNA sequence: TGTGCCAGCAGCCCGGAAGGAGCGGGAACCACAGATACGCAGTATTTT. This codes for CASSPEGAGTTDTQYF.

The chain has TRBV4-2 and TRBJ2-1; D may be TRBD1 or TRBD2 (5 bases each). The CDR3 consists of 16 residues. Trimming cost V 0 bases and J 5 bases, with 14 bases left between them. Germline CDR1 LGHNA, CDR2 YNFKEQ. The CDR3 coding sequence is TGTGCCAGCAGCCAAGACGAGGGGCGAATTGACAATGAGCAGTTCTTC. Encoded protein: CASSQDEGRIDNEQFF.

This clonotype was detected only a few times. J is TRBJ2-6 and V is TRBV25-1, with D perhaps being TRBD1 or TRBD2 (5 bases each). Per the germline V gene, CDR1 is MGHDK and CDR2 is SYGVNS. The V end lost 5 bases, the J end lost 2 bases, and 10 bases lay between the germline ends. This CDR3 has 15 amino acids. The CDR3 bases are TGTGCCAGCAGTTATCAGGGACCTGGGGCCAACGTCCTGACTTTC. Amino acid sequence: CASSYQGPGANVLTF.

This clonotype appeared many times. V is TRBV29-1 and J is TRBJ2-3; D is perhaps TRBD2 (5 bases). In germline, CDR1 is SQVTM, CDR2 ANQGSEA. The CDR3 has 14 amino acids. Trimming pared 1 base from V and 4 bases from J, leaving 12 bases between. The CDR3 nucleotides are TGCAGCGTTGAAGCGGGATTGTCATCAGATACGCAGTATTTT. It codes for CSVEAGLSSDTQYF.

The table lists this clonotype with a few counts. The chain combines TRBV5-1 with TRBJ2-2; TRBD1 matches at 8 bases. The ends lost 4 bases at V and 3 bases at J; junction bases unmatched: 14. This CDR3 has 18 amino acids. CDR1 SGHRS and CDR2 YFSETQ come from the germline V gene. The CDR3 reads CASSGRQGASVDTGELFF. The CDR3 region has the DNA TGCGCCAGCAGCGGTCGGCAGGGGGCGAGTGTTGACACCGGGGAGCTGTTTTTT. The full variable domain, completed using reference TRBV5-1 and TRBJ2-2, is KAGVTQTPRYLIKTRGQQVTLSCSPISGHRSVSWYQQTPGQGLQFLFEYFSETQRNKGNFPGRFSGRQFSNSRSEMNVSTLELGDSALYLCASSGRQGASVDTGELFFGEGSRLTVL.

V and J are TRBV15 and TRBJ1-1; D is ambiguous. This CDR3 spans 16 amino acids. The V end was cut by 5 bases, the J end by 2 bases, with 18 bases between. Germline CDR1 reads LNHNV; CDR2 reads YYDKDF (reference sequence). DNA of the CDR3: TGTGCCACCAGCCCCCGTGTTCCCTCGGGAAACACTGAAGCTTTCTTT. Translating gives CATSPRVPSGNTEAFF.

This clonotype was seen a few times. The chain employs TRBV7-2 and TRBJ2-7; D uncertain. CDR1 and CDR2 (germline): SGHTA, FQGNSA. This CDR3 region has 13 residues. Trimming took off 4 bases at V and 6 bases at J, with 13 bases between the two ends. In nucleotides, the CDR3 is TGTGCCAGCAGCTCGGTCAGTATGGGCGAGCAGTACTTC. Protein sequence: CASSSVSMGEQYF.

This clonotype has a count of ten or more. This chain uses TRBV27 with TRBJ1-2; D perhaps matches TRBD1 (5 bases). The CDR3 loop spans 11 amino acids. Germline V gene lookup returns CDR1 MNHEY and CDR2 SMNVEV (reference sequence). V was clipped by 8 bases and J by 2 bases, with 6 bases between them. The CDR3 protein is CASRDNYGYTF. The DNA of the CDR3 is TGTGCCAGCCGGGACAACTATGGCTACACCTTC.

The chain couples TRBV20-1 to TRBJ2-3, with 14 bases lining up with TRBD2. CDR1 and CDR2 from the germline V gene are DFQATT and SNEGSKA (reference sequence). The CDR3 extends over 17 amino acids. V was pared by 4 bases and J by 5 bases, with 11 bases of the junction left unmatched. Here the CDR3 reads CSATYSGLAGVGDTQYF. In nucleotides, the CDR3 is TGCAGTGCTACCTACTCGGGACTAGCGGGGGTGGGAGATACGCAGTATTTT.

The gene calls are TRBV18 and TRBJ1-1; D gene ambiguous. Germline values: CDR1 KGHSH, CDR2 LQKENI. The CDR3 spans 15 residues. V was shortened by 0 bases and J by 5 bases, with 13 bases between the two germline ends. The CDR3 nucleotides are TGTGCCAGCTCACCACCCTCGAGGGTTTCTACTGAAGCTTTCTTT. Residues: CASSPPSRVSTEAFF.

This clonotype occurred a few times. The chain joins TRBV3-1 to TRBJ1-2, with D possibly being TRBD1 (5 bases). There are 11 residues in the CDR3. V was clipped by 1 base and J by 9 bases, with 6 bases between them. Germline CDR1 LGHDT, CDR2 YNNKEL (reference sequence). The CDR3 DNA reads TGTGCCAGCAGCCAAGGACAGAGCTACACCTTC. Translating it yields CASSQGQSYTF.